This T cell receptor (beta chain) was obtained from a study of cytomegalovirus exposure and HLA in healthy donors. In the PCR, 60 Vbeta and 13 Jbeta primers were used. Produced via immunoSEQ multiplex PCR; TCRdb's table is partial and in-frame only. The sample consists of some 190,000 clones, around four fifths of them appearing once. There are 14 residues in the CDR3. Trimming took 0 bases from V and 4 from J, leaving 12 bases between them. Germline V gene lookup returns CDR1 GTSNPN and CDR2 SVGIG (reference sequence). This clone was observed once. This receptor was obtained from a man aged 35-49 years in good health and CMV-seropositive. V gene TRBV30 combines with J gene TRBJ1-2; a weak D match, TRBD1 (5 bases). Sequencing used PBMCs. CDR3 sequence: CAWSVGGALYGYTF. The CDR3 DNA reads TGTGCCTGGAGTGTAGGCGGGGCCCTCTATGGCTACACCTTC.